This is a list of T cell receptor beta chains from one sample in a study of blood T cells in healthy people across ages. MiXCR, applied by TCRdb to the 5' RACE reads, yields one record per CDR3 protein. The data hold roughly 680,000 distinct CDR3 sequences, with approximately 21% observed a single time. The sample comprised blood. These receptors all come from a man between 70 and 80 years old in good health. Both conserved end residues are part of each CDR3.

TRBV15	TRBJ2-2	CATSRDPDRGGELFF
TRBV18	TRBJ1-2	CASSLSLSGHNYGYTF
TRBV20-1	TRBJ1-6	CSARARGFDNSPLHF
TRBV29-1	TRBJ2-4	CSVIEGNIQYF
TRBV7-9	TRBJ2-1	CAGSLVASGYNEQFF
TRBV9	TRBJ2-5	CASSVEGAAWEQYF
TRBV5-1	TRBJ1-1	CASSSGQPNTGAFF
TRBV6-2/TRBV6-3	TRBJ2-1	CASGAISSVKYNEQFF
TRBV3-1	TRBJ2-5	CASGNRGHETQYF
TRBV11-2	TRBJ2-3	CASSLEFASSSTDTQYF
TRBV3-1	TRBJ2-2	CASSPGEGELFF
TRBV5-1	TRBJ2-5	CASSSPSNETQYF
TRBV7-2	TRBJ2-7	CASRATSYEQYF
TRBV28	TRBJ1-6	CASTLRGQGQSPLHF
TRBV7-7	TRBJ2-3	CASSARGKRGDTQYF
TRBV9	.	CASSVATGASGIPDEQFF
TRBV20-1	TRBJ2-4	CSARLGQDKAKNIQYF
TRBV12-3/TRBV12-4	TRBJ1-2	CASSSTGRFGYTF
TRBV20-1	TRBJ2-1	CSARGRPRGASGMSSYNEQFF
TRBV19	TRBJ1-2	CASSTGRSNYGYTF
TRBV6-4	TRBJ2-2	CASSDSSGFTGELFF
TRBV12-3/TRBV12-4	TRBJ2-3	CASSLGITDTQYF
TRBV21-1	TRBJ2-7	CVFIVLGGGYYEQYF
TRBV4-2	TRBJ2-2	CASSQVFGGGYTGELFF
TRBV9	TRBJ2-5	CASSVGSREETQYF
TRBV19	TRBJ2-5	CASQGTGNKVETQYF
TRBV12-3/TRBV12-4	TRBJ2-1	CASKFGELKNEQFF
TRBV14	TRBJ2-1	CASSQVEGAYNEQFF
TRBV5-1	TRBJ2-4	CASSLSGIGENIQYF
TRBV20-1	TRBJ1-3	CSVELPGNTIYF
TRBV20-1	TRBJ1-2	CSAITGVWNYGYTF
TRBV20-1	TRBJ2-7	CSARGTSGNSYEQYF
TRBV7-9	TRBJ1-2	CASSLQGASDRDYGYTF
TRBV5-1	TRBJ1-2	CASSTGQANGYTF
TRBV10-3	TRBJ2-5	CAISETSYSETQYF